The sequence of this T cell receptor beta chain was determined in a study of identical twins. With V trimmed by 4 bases and J by 4 bases, 10 bases remained unmatched. The CDR3 runs to 15 residues. In germline, CDR1 is SGDLS, CDR2 YYNGEE. A universal primer binding site was introduced by template switching. The final cDNA contained unique molecular identifiers. MiXCR, applied by TCRdb to the 5' RACE reads, yields one record per CDR3 protein. The sample yields about 520,000 distinct CDR3 sequences, 22% seen once. The same sample was also used in a study of T cells expressing NK-cell markers. According to that study: Questions lingered over whether expanded NKG2C+ T cell clones were HCMV-specific.

Sequenced material: CD4+ T cells sorted from blood. This TCR derives from a woman under 30 in good health. This chain connects TRBV9 to TRBJ1-2; 7 bases align to TRBD1. CDR3: CASSPSQDRAYGYTF. CDR3 bases: TGTGCCAGCAGCCCCTCTCAAGACAGGGCCTATGGCTACACCTTC. The whole variable domain, remainder taken from reference TRBV9 and TRBJ1-2, is DSGVTQTPKHLITATGQRVTLRCSPRSGDLSVYWYQQSLDQGLQFLIQYYNGEERAKGNILERFSAQQFPDLHSELNLSSLELGDSALYFCASSPSQDRAYGYTFGSGTRLTVV.